The subject of this entry is one T cell receptor beta chain. What it binds is unknown. Germline values: CDR1 SQVTM, CDR2 ANQGSEA. Trimming removed 5 bases at V and 5 bases at J, with 15 bases between. This CDR3 has 13 amino acids. The sample is drawn from a study of beta chain features in type 1 diabetes. Since all of the isolated RNA was reverse transcribed, expressed TCRB transcripts were what got sequenced. For naive, central memory and regulatory T cell samples, reads averaged around 3.6 million. Data came from immunoSEQ multiplex PCR; TCRdb stores just in-frame clones and leaves some out. The table has about 300,000 clones, 8% seen once. Study results and limitations: The study found moderately but significantly shorter TCRB CDR3s in all four CD4+ subsets of Type 1 diabetes patients. VDJ junctions from type 1 diabetes patients carried fewer insertions and larger deletions.

The chain uses TRBV29-1 and TRBJ1-2; D might be TRBD1 (5 bases). What was sequenced was central memory CD4+ T cells from blood. This receptor was obtained from a woman under 30 in good health. The DNA for the CDR3 is TGCAGCGTTCGCGCAGGGAGTCGGTATGGCTACACCTTC. Its translation: CSVRAGSRYGYTF.